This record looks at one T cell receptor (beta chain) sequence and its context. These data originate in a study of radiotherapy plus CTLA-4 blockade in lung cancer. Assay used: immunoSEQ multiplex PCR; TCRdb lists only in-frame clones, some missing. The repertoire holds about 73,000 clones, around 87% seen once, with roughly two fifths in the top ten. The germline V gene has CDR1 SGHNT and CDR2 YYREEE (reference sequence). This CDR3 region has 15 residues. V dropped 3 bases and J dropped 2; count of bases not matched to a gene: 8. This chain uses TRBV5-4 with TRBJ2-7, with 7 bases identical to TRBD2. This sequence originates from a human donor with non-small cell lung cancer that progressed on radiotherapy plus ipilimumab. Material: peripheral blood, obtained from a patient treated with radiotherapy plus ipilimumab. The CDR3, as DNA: TGTGCCAGCAGCTCTAAAGGGACTAAAACCTACGAGCAGTACTTC. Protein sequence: CASSSKGTKTYEQYF.